The 22 T cell receptor beta chains presented below share a single source sample, sequenced in a study of blood T cell repertoires in COVID-19. Using immunoSEQ multiplex PCR, the repertoire was profiled, and TCRdb retains in-frame clones only, with some absent. This sample has roughly 100,000 clones, with approximately 80% found just once. The sequenced sample was peripheral blood. These receptors were taken from a human donor in a cohort sampled during active or convalescent COVID-19.

V is TRBV6-5 and J is TRBJ1-1, with a weak D call TRBD1 (5 bases). CDR1 MNHEY and CDR2 SVGAGI come from the germline V gene. This CDR3 has 12 residues. The V end lost 8 bases, the J end lost 5 bases, and 12 bases lay between the germline ends. The CDR3 here is CASERGRTEAFF. CDR3 nucleotide sequence: TGTGCCAGCGAGCGGGGGAGAACTGAAGCTTTCTTT.

In this sample, this clone turned up once. The rearrangement joins TRBV5-1 to TRBJ2-2, with a possible D match to TRBD2 (5 bases). CDR3 size: 14 residues. Germline V gene sequence: CDR1 SGHRS, CDR2 YFSETQ. V was trimmed by 4 bases and J by 1 base, leaving 8 bases between them. The DNA of the CDR3 is TGCGCCAGCAGCCTTGAGGGGAACACCGGGGAGCTGTTTTTT. It codes for CASSLEGNTGELFF.

This clone was found many times. This chain joins TRBV23-1 and TRBJ1-2; TRBD1 matches 9 bases. TRBV23-1 is an ORF, and what it does is uncertain. Trimming removed 3 bases from V and 2 bases from J; junction bases left unmatched: 4. This CDR3 region has 15 residues. CDR3 in DNA: TGCGCCAGCAGTCACCCGGGACAGGGAAACTATGGCTACACCTTC. As protein: CASSHPGQGNYGYTF.

This chain links TRBV19 with TRBJ1-1; possible D gene TRBD1, 6 bases. CDR1 and CDR2 from the germline V gene are LNHDA and SQIVND (reference sequence). CDR3 length equals 16 residues. The V end lost 5 bases, the J end lost 7 bases, and 23 bases lay between the germline ends. DNA of the CDR3: TGTGCCAGTAGTCCCAACTTCTACAGGGAGATGAGTGAAGCTTTCTTT. This translates into CASSPNFYREMSEAFF. Complete variable domain (other parts from reference TRBV19 and TRBJ1-1): DGGITQSPKYLFRKEGQNVTLSCEQNLNHDAMYWYRQDPGQGLRLIYYSQIVNDFQKGDIAEGYSVSREKKESFPLTVTSAQKNPTAFYLCASSPNFYREMSEAFFGQGTRLTVV.

The gene calls are TRBV7-2 and TRBJ2-1; TRBD2 is a possible D gene (5 bases). CDR1 and CDR2 (germline): SGHTA, FQGNSA. The V end was cut by 3 bases, the J end by 0 bases, with 9 bases between. The CDR3 runs to 15 residues. The CDR3 reads CASSLEESSYNEQFF. The CDR3 DNA sequence: TGTGCCAGCAGCTTGGAGGAGAGCTCCTACAATGAGCAGTTCTTC.

The rearrangement joins TRBV4-1 to TRBJ2-7; 7 nucleotides match TRBD1. The germline CDR1 and CDR2 sequences are MGHRA and YSYEKL. With V trimmed by 1 base and J by 11 bases, 11 bases remained unmatched. The CDR3 sequence is 14 residues long. For the CDR3, the DNA is TGCGCCAGCAGCCAAGTGGGGGACAGCTTGGGGAAGTACTTC. This translates into CASSQVGDSLGKYF.

V usage is TRBV11-2 and J usage is TRBJ2-7; 8 positions agree with TRBD1. Trimming cost V 5 bases and J 2 bases; bases outside gene matches: 2. The length of the CDR3 is 13 residues. The V gene's germline CDR1 is SGHAT and CDR2 FQNNGV. The CDR3 loop is CASSQGQAYEQYF. CDR3 nucleotides: TGTGCCAGCAGCCAGGGACAGGCCTACGAGCAGTACTTC.

The CDR3 bases are TGTGCCAGCACCTTGACAGGGTCCTACGAGCAGTACTTC. Residues: CASTLTGSYEQYF. The genes are TRBV28 and TRBJ2-7; 7 bases match TRBD1. Trimming cost V 7 bases and J 1 base; bases outside gene matches: 4. Germline V lookup: CDR1 MDHEN, CDR2 SYDVKM. CDR3 length equals 13 residues.

This clone has only one observation. This rearrangement joins TRBV5-1 to TRBJ1-1; TRBD1 aligns across 10 bases. J lost 2 bases, V lost 3 bases, and 4 bases had no gene match. CDR1 is SGHRS and CDR2 is YFSETQ in the germline V gene. This CDR3 region has 15 residues. Here the CDR3 reads CASSSRTGGNTEAFF. CDR3 nucleotide sequence: TGCGCCAGCAGCTCGAGGACAGGGGGAAACACTGAAGCTTTCTTT.

V usage is TRBV20-1 and J usage is TRBJ1-1; no reliable D call. The length of the CDR3 is 11 residues. Trimming shortened V by 0 bases and J by 8 bases, and 7 bases separated the two germline ends. Germline values: CDR1 DFQATT, CDR2 SNEGSKA (reference sequence). CDR3 region: CSARDEGEAFF. The CDR3 bases are TGCAGTGCTAGAGATGAGGGAGAAGCTTTCTTT.

This clone has only one observation. This chain uses TRBV6-6 with TRBJ2-2; 7 bases are shared with TRBD2. There are 16 residues in the CDR3. Looked up from germline, CDR1 is MNHNY and CDR2 is SVGAGI (reference sequence). V lost 4 bases and J lost 5; bases outside the gene matches: 10. The CDR3 here is CASSSTSVSGTGELFF. The DNA of the CDR3 is TGTGCCAGCAGTTCTACTAGCGTCAGCGGGACCGGGGAGCTGTTTTTT.

This clone was picked up one time. The chain links TRBV5-5 to TRBJ1-2; TRBD1 aligns across 8 bases. CDR3 length: 16 residues. J was trimmed by 4 bases and V by 0 bases; bases with no gene match: 8. CDR1 is SGHKS, CDR2 YYEKEE, per germline (reference sequence). CDR3 amino acids: CASSLVPDRDPYGYTF. DNA for the CDR3: TGTGCCAGCAGCTTGGTTCCGGACAGGGACCCCTATGGCTACACCTTC.

V usage is TRBV2 and J usage is TRBJ2-7, with TRBD1 as a possible D gene (6 bases). Trimming shortened V by 7 bases and J by 6 bases, and 13 bases separated the two germline ends. The CDR3 consists of 12 residues. In germline, CDR1 is SNHLY, CDR2 FYNNEI. In nucleotides, the CDR3 is TGTGCCAGCAACAGGGTTCGGGTCGAGCAGTACTTC. Translated: CASNRVRVEQYF.

In its sample, this clone was seen once. V and J are TRBV3-1 (or the pseudogene TRBV3-2) and TRBJ1-2; maybe TRBD1 (5 bases). The ends were cut back, 4 bases at V and 4 bases at J, with 10 bases in the middle. Germline V gives CDR1 LGHDT, CDR2 YNNKEL (reference sequence). This CDR3 has 13 amino acids. CDR3 region: CASSRGHCYGYTF. CDR3 nucleotide sequence: TGTGCCAGCAGCCGCGGACATTGCTATGGCTACACCTTC.

The chain employs TRBV4-2 and TRBJ1-5; 7 positions agree with TRBD1. There are 15 residues in the CDR3. The junction had 4 bases not matched to a gene; V was cut back by 1 base and J by 4 bases. The germline V gene has CDR1 LGHNA and CDR2 YNFKEQ. The CDR3 coding sequence is TGTGCCAGCAGCCAAGGAAGGGGGCGGAATCAGCCCCAGCATTTT. Amino acid sequence: CASSQGRGRNQPQHF.

J is TRBJ2-7 and V is TRBV4-2, with 7 bases that match TRBD2. This CDR3 is built from 15 residues. V gave up 2 bases and J gave up 3 bases; unmatched junction bases: 7. Germline-derived CDR1 and CDR2 are LGHNA and YNFKEQ. CDR3 region: CASSQPTGGYYEQYF. For the CDR3, the DNA is TGTGCCAGCAGCCAACCCACGGGGGGTTACTACGAGCAGTACTTC.

This chain connects TRBV6-5 to TRBJ1-6; 9 positions agree with TRBD1. Germline V gives CDR1 MNHEY, CDR2 SVGAGI. The CDR3 spans 14 residues. V was clipped by 5 bases and J by 9 bases; unmatched bases: 5. CDR3 loop: CASSPGQGISPLHF. The CDR3 DNA reads TGTGCCAGCAGTCCCGGACAGGGGATTTCACCCCTCCACTTT.

The sample holds one count of this clone. The chain joins TRBV24-1 to TRBJ2-2; D may be TRBD1 (6 bases). Deletions cut 9 bases from V and 1 base from J, with 11 bases between. The CDR3 spans 14 residues. Germline V gene sequence: CDR1 KGHDR, CDR2 SFDVKD. The CDR3 spells CATGAQGNTGELFF. CDR3 coding DNA: TGTGCCACCGGAGCACAGGGGAACACCGGGGAGCTGTTTTTT.

This clone occurred once. The chain is built from TRBV24-1 and TRBJ2-3, with 9 positions matching TRBD1. Germline trimming cut 1 base from V and 3 bases from J; bases unmatched to any gene: 4. The germline gives CDR1 KGHDR, CDR2 SFDVKD. The CDR3 has 16 amino acids. DNA for the CDR3: TGTGCCACCAGTGATTTTGGACAGGGGATTACAGATACGCAGTATTTT. Its translation: CATSDFGQGITDTQYF.

The rearrangement joins TRBV11-3 to TRBJ1-2; D might be TRBD1 (6 bases). This CDR3 is built from 15 residues. CDR1 is SGHNT, CDR2 YENEEA, per germline. V lost 3 bases to trimming and J lost 4 bases, with 15 bases between them. In nucleotides, the CDR3 is TGTGCCAGCAGCTTTGGTTATGGGGGCCCCTATGGCTACACCTTC. It translates to CASSFGYGGPYGYTF. The full variable domain, completed using reference TRBV11-3 and TRBJ1-2, is EAGVVQSPRYKIIEKKQPVAFWCNPISGHNTLYWYLQNLGQGPELLIRYENEEAVDDSQLPKDRFSAERLKGVDSTLKIQPAELGDSAVYLCASSFGYGGPYGYTFGSGTRLTVV.

The CDR3 nucleotides are TGTGCCAGCTCGGGGACTGCTTTTTACGAGCAGTACTTC. Translated: CASSGTAFYEQYF. The V gene is TRBV18, the J gene TRBJ2-7; tentatively, D is TRBD2 (6 bases). The CDR3 length is 13 residues. Germline V gene sequence: CDR1 KGHSH, CDR2 LQKENI. Trimming took 6 bases from V and 4 from J, leaving 13 bases between them.

The CDR3 here is CASSLRTGLINSPLHF. In nucleotides, the CDR3 is TGCGCCAGCAGCTTAAGGACAGGGCTCATCAATTCACCCCTCCACTTT. V gene TRBV5-1 combines with J gene TRBJ1-6, with 8 bases identical to TRBD1. The CDR3 is 16 residues long. V dropped 2 bases and J dropped 7; count of bases not matched to a gene: 8. Germline CDR1 SGHRS, CDR2 YFSETQ.